The next 30 T cell receptor beta chains were all read from a single sample in a study of blood T cells in healthy people across ages. Sample-barcoded 5' priming and a J-beta primer mix drove a second PCR of about 6 to 12 cycles. TCRdb used MiXCR to reprocess the 5' RACE reads, holding one entry per CDR3 protein. The data show around 2 million distinct CDR3 sequences, about 39% seen once. Sequencing used blood. The receptors derive from a human donor in good health.

CDR3 region: CASSYTLRTGANTEAFF. The CDR3 DNA is TGTGCCAGCAGTTACACCCTTCGGACAGGGGCCAACACTGAAGCTTTCTTT. The chain combines TRBV6-2 or TRBV6-3 with TRBJ1-1, with 9 bases that match TRBD1. V dropped 2 bases and J dropped 2; count of bases not matched to a gene: 9. Per germline, CDR1 MNHEY and CDR2 SVGEGT. There are 17 residues in the CDR3.

This clonotype was observed a handful of times. The chain couples TRBV12-3 or TRBV12-4 to TRBJ2-1; the D gene is possibly TRBD1 (5 bases). The CDR3 is made up of 12 amino acids. V lost 3 bases and J lost 12, with 12 bases in between. Here the CDR3 DNA reads TGTGCCAGCAGTTTCCAGGGAATAGGGCAGTTCTTC. Its translation is CASSFQGIGQFF.

This sequence joins TRBV5-6 and TRBJ1-1; D is perhaps TRBD1 (5 bases). Germline V gene lookup returns CDR1 SGHDT and CDR2 YYEEEE. With 6 bases removed from V and 5 bases from J, the gap between germline ends came to 23 bases. There are 16 residues in the CDR3. As DNA, the CDR3 is TGTGCCAGCACCCTTGGCGGGGCCCCGCGAGGGACTGAAGCTTTCTTT. As protein: CASTLGGAPRGTEAFF.

This chain connects TRBV18 to TRBJ2-7; 9 bases match TRBD1. Germline V gene data show CDR1 as KGHSH and CDR2 as LQKENI. This CDR3 is built from 15 residues. The ends lost 1 base at V and 2 bases at J; junction bases unmatched: 3. DNA for the CDR3: TGTGCCAGCTCACCACAACAGGGGGCAACCTACGAGCAGTACTTC. The encoded protein is CASSPQQGATYEQYF. The entire variable domain, with the rest obtained from reference TRBV18 and TRBJ2-7, is as follows: NAGVMQNPRHLVRRRGQEARLRCSPMKGHSHVYWYRQLPEEGLKFMVYLQKENIIDESGMPKERFSAEFPKEGPSILRIQQVVRGDSAAYFCASSPQQGATYEQYFGPGTRLTVT.

This clonotype has more than one count but fewer than ten. The chain uses TRBV6-5 and TRBJ2-1, with D tentatively TRBD2 (5 bases). V shed 0 bases and J shed 7 bases, with 22 bases lying between them. CDR3 length equals 18 residues. Germline CDR1 reads MNHEY; CDR2 reads SVGAGI. In nucleotides, the CDR3 is TGTGCCAGCAGTTACTCGAGTACCCCGGTCCGGGGTTTGAATGAGCAGTTCTTC. This gives the protein CASSYSSTPVRGLNEQFF.

This clonotype was detected only a few times. The chain recombines TRBV9 with TRBJ1-2; 10 bases agree with TRBD1. The length of the CDR3 is 15 residues. The germline CDR1 and CDR2 sequences are SGDLS and YYNGEE. V trimming: 3 bases; J trimming: 7 bases; junction bases outside the gene matches: 9. CDR3 nucleotides: TGTGCCAGCAGCGGGAGGACAGGGGGAATCGGTGGCTACACCTTC. Amino acids: CASSGRTGGIGGYTF.

The chain links TRBV12-3 or TRBV12-4 to TRBJ1-1, with 10 bases aligning to TRBD1. V shed 5 bases and J 11 bases; nucleotides not matched to a gene: 8. The CDR3 loop spans 13 amino acids. In nucleotides, the CDR3 is TGTGCCAGCAGTCCTAGACAGGGGGCGAGGGCTTTCTTT. It is translated as CASSPRQGARAFF.

A few counts support this clonotype. The chain recombines TRBV20-1 with TRBJ1-4, with D perhaps matching TRBD1 (6 bases). V was shortened by 7 bases and J by 3 bases, with 15 bases between the two germline ends. The germline CDR1 and CDR2 sequences are DFQATT and SNEGSKA (reference sequence). The CDR3 has 14 residues. The CDR3 DNA sequence: TGCAGTGTCACAAAGGGGGGGCCTAATGAAAAACTGTTTTTT. Translation gives CSVTKGGPNEKLFF.

A single count supports this clonotype. The rearrangement joins TRBV7-2 to TRBJ2-5; weak D call: TRBD2 (5 bases). The CDR3 contains 15 residues. Trimming shortened V by 4 bases and J by 7 bases, and 19 bases separated the two germline ends. The V gene's germline CDR1 is SGHTA and CDR2 FQGNSA. CDR3: CASSSQSGVRGTQYF. The CDR3 DNA sequence: TGTGCCAGCAGCTCTCAGTCCGGGGTTCGGGGGACCCAGTACTTC. The full variable domain, in which reference TRBV7-2 and TRBJ2-5 provide the parts outside the CDR3, is GAGVSQSPSNKVTEKGKDVELRCDPISGHTALYWYRQSLGQGLEFLIYFQGNSAPDKSGLPSDRFSAERTGGSVSTLTIQRTQQEDSAVYLCASSSQSGVRGTQYFGPGTRLLVL.

The CDR3 here is CASSPTSGWDEQYF. The CDR3 DNA sequence: TGTGCCAGCAGCCCTACTAGCGGGTGGGACGAGCAGTACTTC. The rearrangement links TRBV7-2 to TRBJ2-7, with 9 bases lining up with TRBD2. The J segment lost 5 bases and the V segment lost 5 bases, leaving 7 bases of the junction unmatched. CDR3 length equals 14 residues. Germline lookup yields CDR1 SGHTA and CDR2 FQGNSA.

This clonotype was detected once. This chain links TRBV12-3 or TRBV12-4 with TRBJ2-3; 9 nucleotides match TRBD2. The V gene end was trimmed by 5 bases and the J gene end by 1 base; junction bases not matched to a gene: 7. This CDR3 region has 16 residues. CDR3 sequence reads: CASSLPAGGGTDTQYF. The CDR3 region has the DNA TGTGCCAGCAGTCTCCCGGCGGGGGGGGGCACAGATACGCAGTATTTT.

The chain links TRBV9 to TRBJ2-5; TRBD2 matches 7 bases. This CDR3 region has 14 residues. The V and J ends lost 4 bases and 2 bases, in that order; junction bases with no gene match: 5. CDR1 and CDR2 (germline): SGDLS, YYNGEE. The CDR3 nucleotides are TGTGCCAGCAGCCGCGGGAGCCCTCAAGAGACCCAGTACTTC. Translation gives CASSRGSPQETQYF.

The chain uses TRBV11-1 and TRBJ1-4; a weak D match, TRBD1 (5 bases). The CDR3 is 17 residues long. CDR1 is SGHAT and CDR2 is FQDESV in the germline V gene (reference sequence). Trimming shortened V by 0 bases and J by 1 base, and 12 bases separated the two germline ends. DNA of the CDR3: TGTGCCAGCAGCTTAGCCGGGACGGAAATAACTAATGAAAAACTGTTTTTT. It codes for CASSLAGTEITNEKLFF.

The V and J genes are TRBV4-3 and TRBJ2-1; 9 bases are a match to TRBD2. The CDR3 consists of 15 residues. The germline CDR1 and CDR2 sequences are LGHNA and YSLEER. The ends lost 8 bases at V and 2 bases at J; junction bases unmatched: 7. CDR3 sequence reads: CASQLSGGTYNEQFF. CDR3 coding DNA: TGCGCCAGCCAACTTAGCGGGGGTACCTACAATGAGCAGTTCTTC.

The V call is TRBV5-6, the J call TRBJ2-1; TRBD2 matches 8 bases. The CDR3 sequence is 15 residues long. The germline CDR1 and CDR2 sequences are SGHDT and YYEEEE. V shed 4 bases, J shed 8 bases, and the junction held 11 bases outside the gene matches. CDR3: CASSHLRGGNHEQFF. Written as DNA, the CDR3 is TGTGCCAGCAGCCACTTACGGGGGGGCAATCATGAGCAGTTCTTC.

The CDR3 DNA follows: TGCAGCGTTGCACAGGGAGACAATCAGCCCCAGCATTTT. It translates to CSVAQGDNQPQHF. The V and J genes are TRBV29-1 and TRBJ1-5; D perhaps matches TRBD1 (6 bases). In germline, CDR1 is SQVTM, CDR2 ANQGSEA. Between the trimmed V and J ends, which lost 4 bases and 3 bases, there was a span of 10 bases. The CDR3 has 13 amino acids.

The chain links TRBV7-2 to TRBJ1-1; D gene unclear. Looked up from germline, CDR1 is SGHTA and CDR2 is FQGNSA. The ends were cut back, 2 bases at V and 4 bases at J, with 11 bases in the middle. There are 14 residues in the CDR3. CDR3 residues: CASSLLIRGTEAFF. CDR3 DNA sequence: TGTGCCAGCAGCTTACTTATCCGTGGCACTGAAGCTTTCTTT. Full variable domain (rest looked up from reference TRBV7-2 and TRBJ1-1): GAGVSQSPSNKVTEKGKDVELRCDPISGHTALYWYRQSLGQGLEFLIYFQGNSAPDKSGLPSDRFSAERTGGSVSTLTIQRTQQEDSAVYLCASSLLIRGTEAFFGQGTRLTVV.

The V and J genes are TRBV7-2 and TRBJ1-5; TRBD1 agrees at 8 bases. V was pared by 5 bases and J by 6 bases, with 9 bases of the junction left unmatched. The germline CDR1 and CDR2 sequences are SGHTA and FQGNSA. The CDR3 runs to 15 residues. The CDR3 loop reads CASSPRQGSAQPQHF. The CDR3 DNA reads as TGTGCCAGCAGCCCCCGACAGGGGAGCGCTCAGCCCCAGCATTTT.

The rearrangement joins TRBV7-2 to TRBJ1-1; D may be TRBD1 (6 bases). CDR3 length: 14 residues. V was shortened by 2 bases and J by 4 bases, with 11 bases between the two germline ends. The germline V gene has CDR1 SGHTA and CDR2 FQGNSA. CDR3 coding DNA: TGTGCCAGCAGCTTACGGGAGGGGGTCACTGAAGCTTTCTTT. Its translation is CASSLREGVTEAFF.

Notes on this clonotype: An end of the junction does not agree with germline; a read error may underlie this. The gene calls are TRBV6-5 and TRBJ1-1; 7 bases map to TRBD1. Per germline, CDR1 MNHEY and CDR2 SVGAGI. CDR3 length equals 13 residues. CDR3 nucleotides: TGTGCCGGCAGTTACTCCCCGACAGGGAAAGCTTTCTTT. It translates to CAGSYSPTGKAFF.

This clonotype has ten or more counts. This rearrangement joins TRBV29-1 to TRBJ2-1; TRBD2 matches at 10 bases. V gave up 4 bases and J gave up 3 bases; unmatched junction bases: 6. The CDR3 is made up of 15 amino acids. CDR1 is SQVTM, CDR2 ANQGSEA, per germline. CDR3 DNA sequence: TGCAGCGTTGGATCGACTAGCGGGCGCTACAATGAGCAGTTCTTC. As protein: CSVGSTSGRYNEQFF.

In this sample, this clonotype turned up many times. Relative to the germline gene, one junction end is altered; a read error may explain this. V is TRBV5-1 and J is TRBJ2-5; the match to TRBD1 covers 8 bases. This CDR3 is 13 amino acids long. CDR1 and CDR2 from the germline V gene are SGHRS and YFSETQ. The CDR3 loop reads CASSRDRGETQYF. The DNA for the CDR3 is TGTGCCAGCAGCCGTGACAGGGGAGAGACCCAGTACTTC.

This clonotype has more than one count but fewer than ten. The V and J genes are TRBV20-1 and TRBJ1-3; D gene ambiguous. From germline, CDR1 is DFQATT and CDR2 SNEGSKA (reference sequence). This CDR3 spans 15 amino acids. Trimming removed 4 bases at V and 2 bases at J, with 15 bases between. In nucleotides, the CDR3 is TGCAGTGCTATCCCGGGCAGTCTCGCTGGAAACACCATATATTTT. This gives the protein CSAIPGSLAGNTIYF.

This clonotype was detected a few times. The CDR3 reads CASILSYRGVGGYTF. The CDR3, as DNA: TGTGCCAGCATCCTGAGTTATAGGGGAGTCGGCGGCTACACCTTC. The rearrangement joins TRBV12-3 or TRBV12-4 to TRBJ1-2, with D maybe TRBD1 (5 bases). V lost 7 bases to trimming and J lost 8 bases, with 23 bases between them. This CDR3 contains 15 residues.

The genes are TRBV10-3 and TRBJ1-5, with TRBD1 matching over 9 bases. This CDR3 contains 13 residues. Germline-derived CDR1 and CDR2 are ENHRY and SYGVKD. Trimming removed 8 bases from V and 7 bases from J; junction bases left unmatched: 6. CDR3 sequence (DNA): TGTGCCATCTCGACAGGGGGAGGACAGCCCCAGCATTTT. It translates to CAISTGGGQPQHF.

The chain uses TRBV20-1 and TRBJ1-2, with unresolved D. Germline CDR1 and CDR2: DFQATT and SNEGSKA (reference sequence). The CDR3 length is 12 residues. The germline V and J ends were trimmed by 5 bases and 2 bases, with 9 bases remaining between them. The CDR3 coding sequence is TGCAGTGCTTCCGCGTCCAACTATGGCTACACCTTC. Protein: CSASASNYGYTF.

In its sample, this clonotype was seen a few times. This chain links TRBV7-2 with TRBJ2-2; 7 bases line up with TRBD1. Germline V gives CDR1 SGHTA, CDR2 FQGNSA. V lost 5 bases, J lost 6 bases, and 9 bases stayed unmatched. The length of the CDR3 is 15 residues. The CDR3 sequence: CASSPGTVSPGELFF. For the CDR3, the DNA is TGTGCCAGCAGCCCCGGGACAGTTTCCCCCGGGGAGCTGTTTTTT. Full variable domain (missing parts from reference TRBV7-2 and TRBJ2-2): GAGVSQSPSNKVTEKGKDVELRCDPISGHTALYWYRQSLGQGLEFLIYFQGNSAPDKSGLPSDRFSAERTGGSVSTLTIQRTQQEDSAVYLCASSPGTVSPGELFFGEGSRLTVL.

This clonotype was found once. The CDR3 protein is CASSPSRDLGNEQFF. The CDR3, as DNA: TGTGCCAGCAGCCCTTCCCGGGACCTGGGGAATGAGCAGTTCTTC. The rearrangement joins TRBV11-3 to TRBJ2-1; D tentatively reads TRBD1 or TRBD2 (5 bases each). Germline assignment: CDR1 SGHNT and CDR2 YENEEA. The CDR3 is made up of 15 amino acids. V dropped 5 bases and J dropped 7 bases, with 18 bases sitting between them. The variable domain in full, with the rest retrieved from reference TRBV11-3 and TRBJ2-1, is EAGVVQSPRYKIIEKKQPVAFWCNPISGHNTLYWYLQNLGQGPELLIRYENEEAVDDSQLPKDRFSAERLKGVDSTLKIQPAELGDSAVYLCASSPSRDLGNEQFFGPGTRLTVL.

Concerning this clonotype itself: An end of the junction differs from the germline gene, which may be a read error. Here the CDR3 DNA reads TGTGTCAGCAGCTTCAGGGGGGAGACAATGGAGCAGTTCTTC. It specifies CVSSFRGETMEQFF. The gene calls are TRBV7-9 and TRBJ2-1, with D possibly TRBD1 on 7 matching bases. Germline-derived CDR1 and CDR2 are SEHNR and FQNEAQ (reference sequence). The CDR3 is 14 amino acids.

There are a few counts of this clonotype. V is TRBV4-2 and J is TRBJ2-4; TRBD1 matches 7 bases. The J call may be wrong; the DNA end is better matched by TRBJ2-5. The V gene's germline CDR1 is LGHNA and CDR2 YNFKEQ. There are 15 residues in the CDR3. The DNA for the CDR3 is TGTGCCAGCAGCCAAGAAGAGGGGGCTTGGGAGACCCAGTACTTC. This codes for CASSQEEGAWETQYF.